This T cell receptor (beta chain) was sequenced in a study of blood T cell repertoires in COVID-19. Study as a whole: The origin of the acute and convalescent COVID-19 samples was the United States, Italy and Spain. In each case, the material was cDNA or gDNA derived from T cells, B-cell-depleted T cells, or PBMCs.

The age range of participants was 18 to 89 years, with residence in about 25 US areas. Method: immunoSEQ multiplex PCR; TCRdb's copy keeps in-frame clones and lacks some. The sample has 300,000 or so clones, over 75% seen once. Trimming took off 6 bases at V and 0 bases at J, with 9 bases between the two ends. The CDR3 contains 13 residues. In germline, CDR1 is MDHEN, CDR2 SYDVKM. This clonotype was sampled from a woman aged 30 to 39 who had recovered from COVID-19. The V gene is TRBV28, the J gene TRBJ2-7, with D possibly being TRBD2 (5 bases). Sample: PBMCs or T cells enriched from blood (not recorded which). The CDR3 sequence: CASRRRSSYEQYF. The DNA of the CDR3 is TGTGCCAGCAGGAGGAGGAGCTCCTACGAGCAGTACTTC.